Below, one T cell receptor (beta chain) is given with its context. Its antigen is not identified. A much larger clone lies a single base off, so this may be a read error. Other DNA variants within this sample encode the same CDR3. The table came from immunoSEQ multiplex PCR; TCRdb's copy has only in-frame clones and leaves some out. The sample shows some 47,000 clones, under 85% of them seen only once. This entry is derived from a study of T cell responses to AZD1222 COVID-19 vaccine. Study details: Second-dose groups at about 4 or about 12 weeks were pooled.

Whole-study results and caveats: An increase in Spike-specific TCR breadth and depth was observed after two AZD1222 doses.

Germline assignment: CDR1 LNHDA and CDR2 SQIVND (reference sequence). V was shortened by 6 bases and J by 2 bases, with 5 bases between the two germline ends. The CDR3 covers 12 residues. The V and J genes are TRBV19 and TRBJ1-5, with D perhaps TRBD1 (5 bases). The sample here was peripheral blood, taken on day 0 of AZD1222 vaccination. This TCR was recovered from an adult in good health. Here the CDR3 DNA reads TGTGCCAGTAGGGGGGGCAATCAGCCCCAGCATTTT. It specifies CASRGGNQPQHF. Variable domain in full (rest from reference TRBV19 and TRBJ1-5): DGGITQSPKYLFRKEGQNVTLSCEQNLNHDAMYWYRQDPGQGLRLIYYSQIVNDFQKGDIAEGYSVSREKKESFPLTVTSAQKNPTAFYLCASRGGNQPQHFGDGTRLSIL.